These 13 T cell receptor beta chains originate from one sample sequenced in a study of blood T cell repertoires in COVID-19. The data were produced by immunoSEQ multiplex PCR, yet TCRdb's version contains in-frame clones alone and is incomplete. This sample carries about 97,000 clones, 91% of them seen once, and the ten largest clones take 17%. The sample taken for sequencing was peripheral blood. Receptors originate from a man over 45 with acute or convalescent COVID-19.

The V and J genes are TRBV7-9 and TRBJ2-7; D might be TRBD1 (6 bases). CDR3 length: 15 residues. Germline V gene sequence: CDR1 SEHNR, CDR2 FQNEAQ (reference sequence). With 5 bases removed from V and 3 bases from J, the gap between germline ends came to 17 bases. CDR3 sequence reads: CASSLGQNGVYEQYF. The CDR3 region has the DNA TGTGCCAGCAGCCTCGGACAGAACGGGGTCTACGAGCAGTACTTC.

The chain recombines TRBV19 with TRBJ1-6; 7 nucleotides line up with TRBD1. The CDR3 sequence is 14 residues long. CDR1 is LNHDA, CDR2 SQIVND, per germline (reference sequence). After removal of 6 bases from V and 6 bases from J, the junction contained 5 bases not matched to a gene. CDR3 nucleotides: TGTGCCAGTAGCAGGGACAGTTCTAATTCACCCCTCCACTTT. Its translation is CASSRDSSNSPLHF.

CDR3 sequence (DNA): TGTGCCAGCCCCGGCGGGCAAGAGACCCAGTACTTC. Translated, it gives CASPGGQETQYF. The rearrangement uses TRBV2 and TRBJ2-5; maybe TRBD2 (5 bases). The V end lost 8 bases, the J end lost 2 bases, and 9 bases lay between the germline ends. This CDR3 contains 12 residues. Germline CDR1 and CDR2: SNHLY and FYNNEI.

V usage is TRBV25-1 and J usage is TRBJ1-1; TRBD1 agrees at 8 bases. CDR1 MGHDK and CDR2 SYGVNS come from the germline V gene. The CDR3 consists of 18 residues. J gave up 0 bases and V 0 bases, and 9 bases lay outside the gene matches. The DNA for the CDR3 is TGTGCCAGCAGTGAATATTCCTCCGAGACAGGGGTGAACACTGAAGCTTTCTTT. It translates to CASSEYSSETGVNTEAFF.

This chain connects TRBV19 to TRBJ1-2; D perhaps matches TRBD1 (5 bases). The germline V and J ends were trimmed by 7 bases and 0 bases, with 12 bases remaining between them. The germline gives CDR1 LNHDA, CDR2 SQIVND (reference sequence). The CDR3 is 14 residues long. CDR3 amino acids: CASKPQGTNYGYTF. CDR3 DNA: TGTGCCAGTAAACCCCAGGGAACTAACTATGGCTACACCTTC.

V is TRBV7-9 and J is TRBJ1-6, with D unresolved. CDR3 size: 12 residues. Trimming pared 4 bases from V and 7 bases from J, leaving 5 bases between. Per the germline V gene, CDR1 is SEHNR and CDR2 is FQNEAQ (reference sequence). The CDR3 protein is CASSSGNSPLHF. The CDR3 nucleotides read TGTGCCAGCAGCTCGGGGAATTCACCCCTCCACTTT.

The gene calls are TRBV2 and TRBJ1-2; no definite D call. V was shortened by 0 bases and J by 5 bases, with 10 bases between the two germline ends. CDR3 length: 14 amino acids. The germline gives CDR1 SNHLY, CDR2 FYNNEI. The CDR3 reads CASSEALTDYGYTF. DNA of the CDR3: TGTGCCAGCAGTGAAGCGCTAACAGATTATGGCTACACCTTC. The full variable domain, completed using reference TRBV2 and TRBJ1-2, is EPEVTQTPSHQVTQMGQEVILRCVPISNHLYFYWYRQILGQKVEFLVSFYNNEISEKSEIFDDQFSVERPDGSNFTLKIRSTKLEDSAMYFCASSEALTDYGYTFGSGTRLTVV.

The chain employs TRBV7-8 and TRBJ2-5; TRBD2 aligns across 7 bases. This CDR3 is built from 16 residues. V trimming: 1 base; J trimming: 1 base; junction bases outside the gene matches: 6. The germline V gene encodes CDR1 SGHVS and CDR2 FQNEAQ. CDR3 coding DNA: TGTGCCAGCAGCTTAGGAGAGTCTAGCGGCCAAGAGACCCAGTACTTC. Residues: CASSLGESSGQETQYF.

This clone has just one count. The CDR3 DNA sequence: TGTGCCAGCAGTTTAGGTCCAGATACCCAGCATTTT. Translation: CASSLGPDTQHF. The chain couples TRBV12-3 or TRBV12-4 to TRBJ1-5, with no clear D. V shed 1 base and J shed 11 bases, with 9 bases lying between them. The CDR3 totals 12 residues.

The CDR3 region is CASSFLAGDTGELFF. CDR3 nucleotide sequence: TGTGCCAGTAGTTTTTTAGCGGGCGACACCGGGGAGCTGTTTTTT. The V and J genes are TRBV19 and TRBJ2-2; 7 bases fit TRBD2. Per the germline V gene, CDR1 is LNHDA and CDR2 is SQIVND (reference sequence). This CDR3 is built from 15 residues. After removal of 5 bases from V and 3 bases from J, the junction contained 6 bases not matched to a gene.

The chain is built from TRBV4-1 and TRBJ1-5; D might be TRBD1 (6 bases). Looked up from germline, CDR1 is MGHRA and CDR2 is YSYEKL. V gave up 1 base and J gave up 2 bases, with 6 bases separating them. CDR3 length equals 14 residues. The CDR3: CASSQGTGNQPQHF. The CDR3 DNA is TGCGCCAGCAGCCAAGGGACAGGCAATCAGCCCCAGCATTTT.

This chain links TRBV2 with TRBJ1-4; no definite D call. CDR1 is SNHLY and CDR2 is FYNNEI in the germline V gene. This CDR3 has 15 amino acids. With 2 bases removed from V and 3 bases from J, the gap between germline ends came to 10 bases. The CDR3 region is CASSERSISNEKLFF. In DNA form, the CDR3 reads TGTGCCAGCAGTGAAAGGAGTATCTCTAATGAAAAACTGTTTTTT.

V usage is TRBV15 and J usage is TRBJ1-5; a possible D gene is TRBD1 (5 bases). Germline assignment: CDR1 LNHNV and CDR2 YYDKDF (reference sequence). V lost 4 bases to trimming and J lost 0 bases, with 10 bases between them. CDR3 size: 15 residues. The CDR3 DNA follows: TGTGCCACCAGCATCCCACAGGATAGCAATCAGCCCCAGCATTTT. Translated: CATSIPQDSNQPQHF.